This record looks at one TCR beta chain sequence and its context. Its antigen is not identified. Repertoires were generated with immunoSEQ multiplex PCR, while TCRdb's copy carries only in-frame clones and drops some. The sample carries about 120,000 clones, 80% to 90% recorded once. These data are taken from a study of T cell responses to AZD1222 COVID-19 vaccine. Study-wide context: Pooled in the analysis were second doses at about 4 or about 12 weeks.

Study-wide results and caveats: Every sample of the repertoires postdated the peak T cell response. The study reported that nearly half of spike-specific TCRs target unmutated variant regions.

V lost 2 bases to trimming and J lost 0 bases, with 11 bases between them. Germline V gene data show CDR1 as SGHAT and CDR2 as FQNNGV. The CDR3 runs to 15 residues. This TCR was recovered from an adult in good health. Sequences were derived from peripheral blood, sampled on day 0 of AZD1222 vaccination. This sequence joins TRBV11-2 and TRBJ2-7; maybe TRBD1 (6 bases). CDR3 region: CASSLRTGPSYEQYF. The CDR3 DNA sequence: TGTGCCAGCAGCTTACGCACAGGGCCCTCCTACGAGCAGTACTTC.